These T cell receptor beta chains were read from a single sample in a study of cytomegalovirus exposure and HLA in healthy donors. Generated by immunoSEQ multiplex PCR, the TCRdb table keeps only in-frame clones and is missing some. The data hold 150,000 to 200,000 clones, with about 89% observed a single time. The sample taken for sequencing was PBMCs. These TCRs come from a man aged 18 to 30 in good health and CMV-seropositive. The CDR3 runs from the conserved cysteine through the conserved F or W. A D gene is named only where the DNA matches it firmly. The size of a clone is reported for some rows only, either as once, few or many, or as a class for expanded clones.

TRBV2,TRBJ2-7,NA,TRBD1,TGTGCCAGCAAGGGACAGGCGAACTCCTACGAGCAGTACTTC,CASKGQANSYEQYF
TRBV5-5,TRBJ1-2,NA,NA,TGTGCCAGCAGCTTTTACCAGGTTTTGATAGAAGTCGACTACACCTTC,CASSFYQVLIEVDYTF
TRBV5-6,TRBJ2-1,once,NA,TGTGCCAGCAGCCCTCCCTGGACAGAGCCCCCTAAGTTCTTC,CASSPPWTEPPKFF
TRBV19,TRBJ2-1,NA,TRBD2,TGTGCCAGTAGTGTCAGGTTGCCGGGGACTAGCGGAGTCTACAATGAGCAGTTCTTC,CASSVRLPGTSGVYNEQFF
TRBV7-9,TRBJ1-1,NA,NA,TGTGCCAGCAGCCCCGCCGTGGCCACTGAAGCTTTCTTT,CASSPAVATEAFF
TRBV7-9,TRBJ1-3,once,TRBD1,TGTGCCAGCACCGTGACAGGGAAAGACTCTGGAAACACCATATATTTT,CASTVTGKDSGNTIYF
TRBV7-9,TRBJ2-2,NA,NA,TGTGCCAGCAGCTTAAGGTTGGGCTCGAACACCGGGGAGCTGTTTTTT,CASSLRLGSNTGELFF
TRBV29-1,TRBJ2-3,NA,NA,TGCAGCGTAAACTCTGGTACAGATACGCAGTATTTT,CSVNSGTDTQYF
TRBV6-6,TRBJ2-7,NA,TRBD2,TGTGCCAGCAGAGGAAGCGTCCGGGGGGGTTCCTACGAGCAGTACTTC,CASRGSVRGGSYEQYF
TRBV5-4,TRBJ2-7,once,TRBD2,TGTGCCAGCAGCTGGCCGGGGGGGCAGAGCGAGCAGTACTTC,CASSWPGGQSEQYF
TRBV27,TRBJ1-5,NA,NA,TGTGCCAGCAGTCCCGGACAGCCCAATCAGCCCCAGCATTTT,CASSPGQPNQPQHF
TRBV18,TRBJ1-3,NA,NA,TGTGCCAGCTCACCATATGCCCCGAGCTCTGGAAACACCATATATTTT,CASSPYAPSSGNTIYF
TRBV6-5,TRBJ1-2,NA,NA,TGTGCCAGCAGTTACGGGGATCAAAGGGGGTATGGCTACACCTTC,CASSYGDQRGYGYTF
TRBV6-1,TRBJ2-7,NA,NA,TGTGCCAGCAGTGAACAACAGGGGAGGACCGAGCAGTACTTC,CASSEQQGRTEQYF
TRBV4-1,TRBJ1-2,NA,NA,TGCGCCAGCAGCCAAACCACAGGGTCTACTAACTATGGCTACACCTTC,CASSQTTGSTNYGYTF
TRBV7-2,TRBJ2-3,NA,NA,TGTGCCAGCAGCTTACGCGCGAGCACAGATACGCAGTATTTT,CASSLRASTDTQYF
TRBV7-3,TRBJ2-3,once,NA,TGTGCCAGCAGCCCGCAGGGTATTGGCACAGATACGCAGTATTTT,CASSPQGIGTDTQYF
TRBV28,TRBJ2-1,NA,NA,TGTGCCAGCACTATACAGGGAAGGTATGAGCAGTTCTTC,CASTIQGRYEQFF
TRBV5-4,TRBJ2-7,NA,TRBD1,TGTGCCAGCAGCCGACAGGGAGTTGGCTACGAGCAGTACTTC,CASSRQGVGYEQYF
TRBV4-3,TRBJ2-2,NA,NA,TGCGCCAGCAGCCAAGTCTCGGAGTCCGGGGAGCTGTTTTTT,CASSQVSESGELFF
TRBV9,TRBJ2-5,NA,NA,TGTGCCAGCAGCGTGGACGGGGTCCAGCAAGAGACCCAGTACTTC,CASSVDGVQQETQYF
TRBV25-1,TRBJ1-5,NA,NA,TGTGCCACCCACGACGGGGGGACCCAGCATTTT,CATHDGGTQHF
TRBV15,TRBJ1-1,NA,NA,TGTGCCACCAGCACTCTCACTGAAGCTTTCTTT,CATSTLTEAFF
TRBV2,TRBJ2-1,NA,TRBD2,TGTGCCAGCAGTGTTTCTGAGACTAGCGGGAGTTACAATGAGCAGTTCTTC,CASSVSETSGSYNEQFF
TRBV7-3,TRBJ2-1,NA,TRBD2,TGTGCCAGCAGCTTGGGGGGGGGCTACAATGAGCAGTTCTTC,CASSLGGGYNEQFF
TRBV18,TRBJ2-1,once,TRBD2,TGTGCCAGCTCACCGGATAGCGGGAGAGATGAGCAGTTCTTC,CASSPDSGRDEQFF
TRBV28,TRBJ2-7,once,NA,TGTGCCAGCAGTTTGTCCAGCTACGAGCAGTACTTC,CASSLSSYEQYF
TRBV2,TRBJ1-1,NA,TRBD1,TGTGCCAGCAGTTCGAGACAGGGAAACACTGAAGCTTTCTTT,CASSSRQGNTEAFF
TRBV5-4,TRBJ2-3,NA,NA,TGTGCCAGCAGCTTGGTTGGGACTCCCACAGATACGCAGTATTTT,CASSLVGTPTDTQYF
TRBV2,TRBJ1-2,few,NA,TGTGCCAGCCCTGAACAGCCGTCTGGCTACACCTTC,CASPEQPSGYTF
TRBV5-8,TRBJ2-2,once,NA,TGTGCCAGCAGCTCCAGGGTACCCGGGGAGCTGTTTTTT,CASSSRVPGELFF
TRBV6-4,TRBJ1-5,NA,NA,TGTGCCAGCAGTCCAGGTAGCAATCAGCCCCAGCATTTT,CASSPGSNQPQHF
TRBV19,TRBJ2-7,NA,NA,TGTGCCAGTAGTATGGCGAGGGCCTACGAGCAGTACTTC,CASSMARAYEQYF
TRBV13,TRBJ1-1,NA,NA,TGTGCCAGCAGCTCCCTAGGGGGGGCGCCCGGGGACACTGAAGCTTTCTTT,CASSSLGGAPGDTEAFF
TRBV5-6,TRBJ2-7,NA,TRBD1,TGTGCCAGCAGCTTTGGTTTGACAGGGGGCGAGCAGTACTTC,CASSFGLTGGEQYF
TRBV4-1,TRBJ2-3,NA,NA,TGCGCCAGCAGCCAAGGGTGGGGGGGCCGAGATACGCAGTATTTT,CASSQGWGGRDTQYF
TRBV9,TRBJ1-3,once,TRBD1,TGTGCCAGCAGCGAACAGGGGGCAACTGGAAACACCATATATTTT,CASSEQGATGNTIYF
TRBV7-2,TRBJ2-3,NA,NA,TGTGCCAGCAGCCCCCAGGTGGGGGGGCTCACAGATACGCAGTATTTT,CASSPQVGGLTDTQYF
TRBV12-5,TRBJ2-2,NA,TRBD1,TGTGCTAGTGGTTTGGTACGAGGGGGCAACGGGGAGCTGTTTTTT,CASGLVRGGNGELFF
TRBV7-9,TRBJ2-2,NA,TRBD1,TGTGCCAGCAGCCCAAAGACAGGGAATACCGGGGAGCTGTTTTTT,CASSPKTGNTGELFF
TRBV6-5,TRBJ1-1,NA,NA,TGTGCCAGCAGTGGGTCAGGGTACACTGAAGCTTTCTTT,CASSGSGYTEAFF
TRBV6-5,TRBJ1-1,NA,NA,TGTGCCAGCAGTTACCAGGGGATGAACACTGAAGCTTTCTTT,CASSYQGMNTEAFF
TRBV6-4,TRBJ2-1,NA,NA,TGTGCCAGCAGAGAGAGAGGGGACACTGCGAATTTGTTCTTC,CASRERGDTANLFF
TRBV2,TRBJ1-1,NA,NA,TGTGCCAGCCTAGGGGGGGAGCTGAACACTGAAGCTTTCTTT,CASLGGELNTEAFF
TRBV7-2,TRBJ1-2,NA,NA,TGTGCCAGCAGCTCCGGAGGTCGGCGGGGCTATGGCTACACCTTC,CASSSGGRRGYGYTF
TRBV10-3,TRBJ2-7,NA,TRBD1,TGTGCCATCAGTGAGTCGTGGGACAGACCCCCCTACGAGCAGTACTTC,CAISESWDRPPYEQYF
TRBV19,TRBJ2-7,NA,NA,TGTGCCAGTAGTATGGGGCAGACCTCCTACGAGCAGTACTTC,CASSMGQTSYEQYF
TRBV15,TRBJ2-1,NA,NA,TGTGCCACCAGCAGAGGCAGGGACTCCTACAATGAGCAGTTCTTC,CATSRGRDSYNEQFF
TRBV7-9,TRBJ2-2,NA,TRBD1,TGTGCCAGCAGCTGGGACAGGGTTGGCGGGGAGCTGTTTTTT,CASSWDRVGGELFF
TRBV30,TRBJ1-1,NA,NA,TGTGCCTGGAGTCGGACAGAGAACACTGAAGCTTTCTTT,CAWSRTENTEAFF
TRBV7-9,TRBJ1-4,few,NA,TGTGCCGGCCAGATGGGAGCGGATGAAAAACTGTTTTTT,CAGQMGADEKLFF